The 11 T cell receptor beta chains in this list originate from one sample, sequenced in a study of blood T cells in healthy people across ages. A second roughly 7 to 12 cycle PCR used barcoded and J-beta primers. From the 5' RACE reads, TCRdb called clonotypes with MiXCR, one entry per CDR3 protein. The top ten clones hold approximately 15% of a sample with fewer than 750,000 distinct CDR3 sequences, roughly half of them seen once. Sequences were obtained from blood. These receptors originate from a woman over 75 in good health.

V gene TRBV19 combines with J gene TRBJ1-5; weak D call: TRBD1 (6 bases). Germline-derived CDR1 and CDR2 are LNHDA and SQIVND (reference sequence). Trimming pared 4 bases from V and 4 bases from J, leaving 11 bases between. The CDR3 runs to 14 residues. CDR3 nucleotide sequence: TGTGCCAGTAGTAGCCGACAGGCGAATCAGCCCCAGCATTTT. It specifies CASSSRQANQPQHF. Combining the CDR3 with reference TRBV19 and TRBJ1-5 gives the whole variable domain DGGITQSPKYLFRKEGQNVTLSCEQNLNHDAMYWYRQDPGQGLRLIYYSQIVNDFQKGDIAEGYSVSREKKESFPLTVTSAQKNPTAFYLCASSSRQANQPQHFGDGTRLSIL.

This clonotype was picked up a small number of times. A read error may account for a junction end that differs from germline. The chain is built from TRBV5-1 and TRBJ2-7; the D gene could be TRBD1 or TRBD2 (5 bases each). The CDR3 totals 13 residues. Germline V gives CDR1 SGHRS, CDR2 YFSETQ. As DNA, the CDR3 is TGCGCCAACAGCGAGGGGATTTGCTACGAGCAGTACTTC. Translation gives CANSEGICYEQYF.

V gene TRBV28 combines with J gene TRBJ1-4, with D unresolved. V lost 6 bases and J lost 1, with 12 bases in between. The length of the CDR3 is 15 residues. Germline CDR1 is MDHEN and CDR2 is SYDVKM. The CDR3: CASSPSGLTNEKLFF. CDR3 nucleotides: TGTGCCAGCAGCCCAAGTGGTCTAACTAATGAAAAACTGTTTTTT. The full variable domain, its missing parts supplied by reference TRBV28 and TRBJ1-4, is DVKVTQSSRYLVKRTGEKVFLECVQDMDHENMFWYRQDPGLGLRLIYFSYDVKMKEKGDIPEGYSVSREKKERFSLILESASTNQTSMYLCASSPSGLTNEKLFFGSGTQLSVL.

This clonotype was seen more than once but under ten times. The chain is built from TRBV5-1 and TRBJ2-1, with 8 bases fitting TRBD1. The better agreement between TRBJ2-7 and the DNA end casts doubt on the J call. This CDR3 has 15 residues. Germline V gene lookup returns CDR1 SGHRS and CDR2 YFSETQ. The CDR3 loop reads CASRQTGVSYNEQYF. The CDR3 DNA reads TGCGCCAGCAGGCAGACAGGGGTCTCCTACAATGAGCAGTACTTC.

To note about this clonotype: This sequence may be a read error, since a much larger clone differs from it by one base. The genes are TRBV7-8 and TRBJ2-3, with D perhaps matching TRBD2 (5 bases). Per the germline V gene, CDR1 is SGHVS and CDR2 is FQNEAQ. The CDR3 contains 17 residues. V lost 1 base to trimming and J lost 1 base, with 15 bases between them. Written as DNA, the CDR3 is TGTGCCAGCAGCTTAGTGAGTGGCGGGCCGGGCACAGATACGCAGTATTTT. This translates into CASSLVSGGPGTDTQYF.

The chain carries TRBV11-2 and TRBJ1-1; a possible D gene is TRBD1 (5 bases). Germline lookup yields CDR1 SGHAT and CDR2 FQNNGV. This CDR3 has 14 amino acids. Trimming removed 1 base at V and 5 bases at J, with 11 bases between. The CDR3 reads CASSLVRGGTEAFF. In DNA, the CDR3 is TGTGCCAGCAGCTTAGTTCGGGGGGGTACTGAAGCTTTCTTT.

The chain recombines TRBV29-1 with TRBJ2-1; 13 nucleotides align to TRBD2. In germline, CDR1 is SQVTM, CDR2 ANQGSEA. This CDR3 is 13 amino acids long. The ends lost 6 bases at V and 9 bases at J; junction bases unmatched: 5. CDR3 protein: CSVGLAGDGEQFF. The CDR3 bases are TGCAGCGTCGGACTAGCGGGAGATGGTGAGCAGTTCTTC.

Details on this clonotype: It may be a read error: a sequence one base away is much more abundant. V usage is TRBV9 and J usage is TRBJ2-3; maybe TRBD2 (6 bases). Germline values: CDR1 SGDLS, CDR2 YYNGEE. V dropped 3 bases and J dropped 1 base, with 12 bases sitting between them. This CDR3 is 15 amino acids long. As DNA, the CDR3 is TGTGCCAGCAGCGAGTCGACTAGACGCACAGATACGCAGTATTTT. Its translation: CASSESTRRTDTQYF.

This clonotype was detected only a few times. The chain joins TRBV6-5 to TRBJ1-5, with D perhaps matching TRBD1 (5 bases). Germline lookup yields CDR1 MNHEY and CDR2 SVGAGI. The CDR3 extends over 14 amino acids. V lost 6 bases, J lost 0 bases, and 9 bases lay in between. The CDR3 spells CASRRDGSNQPQHF. The CDR3 nucleotides are TGTGCCAGCAGAAGGGACGGTAGCAATCAGCCCCAGCATTTT.

The genes are TRBV9 and TRBJ2-3, with D unclear. The length of the CDR3 is 15 residues. V was trimmed by 4 bases and J by 2 bases, leaving 14 bases between them. Per the germline V gene, CDR1 is SGDLS and CDR2 is YYNGEE. The CDR3 protein is CASSPRPVYTDTQYF. As DNA, the CDR3 is TGTGCCAGCAGCCCGAGACCCGTTTACACAGATACGCAGTATTTT.

The CDR3: CAISDGQRGADTQYF. For the CDR3, the DNA is TGTGCCATCAGTGACGGACAGAGAGGCGCAGATACGCAGTATTTT. The chain links TRBV10-3 to TRBJ2-3; possible D gene TRBD1, 6 bases. CDR1 and CDR2 from the germline V gene are ENHRY and SYGVKD. V lost 3 bases and J lost 4, with 14 bases in between. The CDR3 length is 15 residues.